This TCR beta chain was sequenced during a study of T-cell memory formation after mild COVID-19. Findings and limits, study-wide: Prior to infection, memory already included some responding clones, suggesting cross-reactive memory joined. The SARS-CoV-2 specificity of second-wave clones reaching peak at day 37 remained unverified.

This clonotype has a handful of counts. Its target is not known. CDR1 SGHVS and CDR2 FQNEAQ come from the germline V gene. Losses at the gene ends were 4 bases for V and 7 bases for J; bases not matched to a gene: 4. The CDR3 length is 14 residues. TCRdb called the 5' RACE reads again in MiXCR, with one record for every CDR3 protein. The data contain a few hundred thousand distinct CDR3 sequences, about a fifth of them singletons. The origin of this receptor is an adult woman who had mild COVID-19 (a few samples of this study predate the infection). Cell type and time point are not known. The sample comprised PBMCs or a T cell subset sorted from them (not recorded which). The chain employs TRBV7-8 and TRBJ2-1, with 10 nucleotides matching TRBD2. This CDR3 reads CASSWWTSGNEQFF. In DNA, the CDR3 is TGTGCCAGCAGCTGGTGGACTAGCGGTAATGAGCAGTTCTTC.